The next 26 T cell receptor beta chains were all read from a single sample in a study of tumor-infiltrating lymphocytes in primary liver carcinoma. It was from around 18-30 mg of unsorted bulk tissue that RNA and DNA were co-extracted. Total RNA amounting to roughly 480 ng was the source from which TCR beta cDNA was made with a constant-region primer. Library construction for TCR beta comprised three nested multiplex PCR rounds performed with slightly modified ARM-PCR. The first two PCR rounds used TRBV1-TRBV30 forward primers with a C-beta reverse primer, nine to eleven cycles each. TCRdb redid the calling of the multiplex PCR reads with MiXCR, one entry per CDR3 protein. The table records tens of thousands of distinct CDR3 sequences, roughly 77% of them present only once. The sequencing sample was made of liver tumor tissue from sampling region 3. The subset: tumor region T3, left-lateral pole. The receptor source for this set is a middle-aged man with primary liver carcinoma and hepatitis B virus infection.

V usage is TRBV11-2 and J usage is TRBJ2-7; possible D gene TRBD2, 5 bases. The germline V gene encodes CDR1 SGHAT and CDR2 FQNNGV. The CDR3 consists of 14 residues. The CDR3 DNA sequence: TGTACAAGCAGTTTAACCGACGGGGCCTACGAGCAGTACTTC. This codes for CTSSLTDGAYEQYF.

Regarding this clonotype: A much larger clone differs by one base, so this may be a read error. The chain combines TRBV29-1 with TRBJ2-1, with D possibly called TRBD1 or TRBD2 (5 bases each). The germline V gene has CDR1 SQVTM and CDR2 ANQGSEA. This CDR3 spans 13 amino acids. CDR3 sequence: CRGSRDVYNEQFF. The CDR3 DNA follows: TGCAGAGGGTCCCGGGACGTTTACAATGAGCAGTTCTTC.

With respect to this clonotype: Here the CDR3 omits its conserved ending phenylalanine or tryptophan, so a read error is the likely source. The genes are TRBV19 and TRBJ2-1; D possibly matches TRBD1 or TRBD2 (6 bases each). Germline V lookup: CDR1 LNHDA, CDR2 SQIVND (reference sequence). V gave up 11 bases and J gave up 7 bases, with 21 bases separating them. This CDR3 spans 14 amino acids. CDR3 residues: CASGAGPPANEQFL. CDR3 nucleotides: TGTGCCTCGGGGGCGGGCCCCCCCGCAAATGAGCAGTTCTTA.

This clonotype has more than one count but fewer than ten. A much more abundant neighbour one base away suggests this may be a read error. The CDR3 nucleotides are TGTGCCAGCAGCCGGACAGGGGTGTCCTACGAGCAGTACTTC. Translating gives CASSRTGVSYEQYF. The gene calls are TRBV28 and TRBJ2-7, with 9 positions matching TRBD1. The CDR3 has 14 amino acids. Germline lookup yields CDR1 MDHEN and CDR2 SYDVKM. V was pared by 6 bases and J by 1 base, with 4 bases of the junction left unmatched.

A note on this clonotype: Mismatch with germline at one junction end may stem from a read error. J is TRBJ2-1 and V is TRBV11-2; D is perhaps TRBD2 (6 bases). Germline-derived CDR1 and CDR2 are SGHAT and FQNNGV. The CDR3 contains 16 residues. CDR3 nucleotide sequence: TGTGCTAGCAGTTTGGATATCAGACTAGTCATGGGTGAGCAGTTCTTC. This encodes CASSLDIRLVMGEQFF.

Turning to this clonotype: The junction differs from germline at one of its ends, possibly a read error. This chain links TRBV6-5 with TRBJ2-1; 8 positions match TRBD2. Germline lookup yields CDR1 MNHEY and CDR2 SVGAGI. The length of the CDR3 is 14 residues. This CDR3 is CASSYTRTSREQLF. The CDR3 nucleotides are TGTGCCAGCAGTTACACCAGGACTAGCAGGGAGCAGCTCTTC.

This chain connects TRBV7-9 to TRBJ2-7; D possibly corresponds to TRBD1 (6 bases). This CDR3 is 15 amino acids long. Trimming left V 5 bases short and J 6 bases short, with 20 bases between. Germline CDR1 SEHNR, CDR2 FQNEAQ (reference sequence). In DNA form, the CDR3 reads TGTGCCAGCAGCCTAGTATCAGGGGCACTCCTCGAGCAGTACTTC. This encodes CASSLVSGALLEQYF.

In the case of this clonotype: An end of the junction does not agree with germline; a read error may underlie this. This chain uses TRBV5-4 with TRBJ2-2; 7 bases line up with TRBD1. CDR1 is SGHNT and CDR2 is YYREEE in the germline V gene (reference sequence). The CDR3 is 15 amino acids. In DNA form, the CDR3 reads TGTGACAGCAGCTTGGGCAGACAGGGCACCGGGGTGCTGTTTTTT. It is translated as CDSSLGRQGTGVLFF.

Of note for this clonotype: A junction end diverges from the germline sequence, so it may reflect a read error. This chain connects TRBV5-4 to TRBJ2-4; the D gene is possibly TRBD1 (5 bases). Germline loops: CDR1 SGHNT, CDR2 YYREEE (reference sequence). There are 13 residues in the CDR3. The CDR3, as DNA: TGTGCCAGCAGCACCCAGAGGACAAACAATCAGTACTTC. It translates to CASSTQRTNNQYF.

The chain is built from TRBV4-3 and TRBJ2-1; possible D gene TRBD2, 5 bases. The CDR3 covers 16 residues. The germline gives CDR1 LGHNA, CDR2 YSLEER. Trimming shortened V by 2 bases and J by 8 bases, and 19 bases separated the two germline ends. CDR3 loop: CASSQFPPPADYEQFF. The CDR3 nucleotides are TGCGCCAGCAGCCAATTCCCCCCCCCGGCGGACTATGAGCAGTTCTTC.

Regarding this clonotype: Relative to the germline gene, one junction end is altered; a read error may explain this. In DNA form, the CDR3 reads TGCAGCGCTCACTTGGATCCGTCATGGGGCGACGAACAGTACTTC. This encodes CSAHLDPSWGDEQYF. V is TRBV29-1 and J is TRBJ2-7; TRBD1 is a possible D gene (5 bases). Germline V lookup: CDR1 SQVTM, CDR2 ANQGSEA. CDR3 length equals 15 residues.

On this clonotype: No conserved phenylalanine or tryptophan ends this CDR3, so it is likely a read error. The limits of the CDR3 on the DNA are not certain, so only TCRdb's listed CDR3 is given. The chain employs TRBV6-5 and TRBJ2-1; TRBD2, the table's D call, lacks a check against the DNA. The CDR3 length is 14 residues, termini included. Germline assignment: CDR1 MNHEY and CDR2 SVGAGI. CDR3 amino acids: CASSSLASYNEQSS.

This clonotype came up a few times. One base away lies a much larger clone, so this may be a sequencing read error. In DNA form, the CDR3 reads TGTGCCAGCAGTTCCCGACGACAGGCCTACGGGGAAAAACTGTTTTTT. Its translation: CASSSRRQAYGEKLFF. This sequence joins TRBV28 and TRBJ1-4, with D possibly TRBD1 on 6 matching bases. V lost 4 bases and J lost 8, with 20 bases in between. The CDR3 covers 16 residues. From germline, CDR1 is MDHEN and CDR2 SYDVKM.

Concerning this clonotype itself: One end of the junction fails to match germline, which may point to a read error. J is TRBJ2-1 and V is TRBV29-1, with 9 bases fitting TRBD1. From germline, CDR1 is SQVTM and CDR2 ANQGSEA. The CDR3 loop spans 14 amino acids. Here the CDR3 reads CSGLPGQGVDEQSF. In DNA form, the CDR3 reads TGCAGTGGATTGCCGGGACAGGGAGTGGATGAGCAGTCCTTT.

On this clonotype itself: One junction end does not reproduce the germline sequence, and a read error may be involved. This chain uses TRBV11-2 with TRBJ2-3, with 10 positions matching TRBD2. This CDR3 region has 16 residues. Per the germline V gene, CDR1 is SGHAT and CDR2 is FQNNGV. This CDR3 reads CASSLEGLACTDTRYF. In DNA, the CDR3 is TGCGCCAGCAGCTTAGAGGGACTAGCGTGCACAGATACGCGGTATTTT.

On this clonotype: Relative to the germline gene, one junction end is altered; a read error may explain this. The rearrangement uses TRBV11-2 and TRBJ2-7; the D call may be TRBD1 or TRBD2 (6 bases each). The CDR3 totals 18 residues. CDR1 SGHAT and CDR2 FQNNGV come from the germline V gene. The CDR3 protein is CACSLSVGQAGGGYEQYF. For the CDR3, the DNA is TGTGCCTGCAGCTTATCCGTTGGACAAGCTGGAGGGGGGTACGAGCAGTACTTC.

On this clonotype itself: No DNA is shown, since the ends of the CDR3 on it are uncertain; the CDR3 is the one TCRdb lists. V gene TRBV14 combines with J gene TRBJ2-7; the table gives TRBD2 as D, unverified against the DNA. From its first to its last residue, the CDR3 has 14 amino acids. CDR1 SGHDN and CDR2 FVKESK come from the germline V gene. The CDR3: CASSQRDFGNEQYF.

The chain uses TRBV29-1 and TRBJ2-3, with D unclear. Between the trimmed V and J ends, which lost 6 bases and 5 bases, there was a span of 15 bases. The CDR3 loop spans 13 amino acids. In germline, CDR1 is SQVTM, CDR2 ANQGSEA. This chain's CDR3 is CSVEHGKRDTQYF. CDR3 sequence (DNA): TGCAGCGTGGAACATGGAAAGAGAGATACGCAGTATTTT.

The gene calls are TRBV10-2 and TRBJ2-7, with TRBD1 matching 10 bases. The J call is uncertain, as TRBJ2-1 better fits the DNA end. Looked up from germline, CDR1 is WSHSY and CDR2 is SAAADI. The CDR3 is 14 residues long. CDR3 amino acids: CASGAGQGGYEQFF. CDR3 DNA: TGCGCCAGCGGTGCTGGACAGGGGGGCTACGAGCAGTTCTTC.

This chain connects TRBV11-2 to TRBJ2-3; D possibly matches TRBD1 or TRBD2 (5 bases each). V lost 1 base and J 6 bases, leaving 5 bases between the germline ends. The CDR3 is made up of 12 amino acids. The V gene's germline CDR1 is SGHAT and CDR2 FQNNGV. The CDR3 region is CASSLGGDTQYF. DNA for the CDR3: TGTGCCAGCAGCTTAGGGGGGGATACGCAGTATTTT.

As to this clonotype: The junction differs from germline at one of its ends, possibly a read error. This chain uses TRBV29-1 with TRBJ2-3; TRBD2 is a possible D gene (5 bases). Germline CDR1 SQVTM, CDR2 ANQGSEA. The CDR3 runs 14 residues. In nucleotides, the CDR3 is TGCAGCGTTGTGGAGAGGGATCGGCCAGATAAGCAGTATTTT. This translates into CSVVERDRPDKQYF.

This clonotype occurred a few times. The chain employs TRBV27 and TRBJ2-2; D uncertain. Trimming pared 9 bases from V and 5 bases from J, leaving 10 bases between. The germline CDR1 and CDR2 sequences are MNHEY and SMNVEV (reference sequence). The CDR3 covers 12 residues. CDR3 region: CASSTRTGELFF. The DNA of the CDR3 is TGTGCCAGTTCGACGAGGACCGGGGAGCTGTTTTTT.

This clonotype was observed a handful of times. This sequence joins TRBV28 and TRBJ1-4; 9 bases agree with TRBD1. CDR1 is MDHEN and CDR2 is SYDVKM in the germline V gene. Trimming removed 4 bases from V and 3 bases from J; junction bases left unmatched: 6. The length of the CDR3 is 16 residues. In DNA, the CDR3 is TGTGCCAGCAGTTCCCGGGACAGGGCTTCTAATGAAAAACTGTTTTTT. It codes for CASSSRDRASNEKLFF. Looking up the rest from reference TRBV28 and TRBJ1-4 gives the full variable domain: DVKVTQSSRYLVKRTGEKVFLECVQDMDHENMFWYRQDPGLGLRLIYFSYDVKMKEKGDIPEGYSVSREKKERFSLILESASTNQTSMYLCASSSRDRASNEKLFFGSGTQLSVL.

Notes on this clonotype: Being one base from a much bigger clone, this may be a read error. This chain uses TRBV6-4 with TRBJ2-3; 11 bases map to TRBD2. CDR1 and CDR2 (germline): MRHNA, SNTAGT. This CDR3 contains 15 residues. Here the CDR3 DNA reads TGTGCCAGCAGTGACACTAGCGGGAGCACAGGTACGCAGTATTTT. This codes for CASSDTSGSTGTQYF.

As concerns this clonotype: The conserved phenylalanine or tryptophan normally closing the CDR3 is absent here, so this likely arose from a read error. V gene TRBV4-1 combines with J gene TRBJ2-2; possible D gene TRBD2, 5 bases. CDR3 length equals 16 residues. Germline CDR1 and CDR2: MGHRA and YSYEKL. Trimming shortened V by 7 bases and J by 3 bases, and 18 bases separated the two germline ends. In DNA form, the CDR3 reads TGCGCCAGCAACCCAGAAGAGGGTCTCGACACCGGGGAGCTGTTTCTT. Protein sequence: CASNPEEGLDTGELFL.

The chain links TRBV20-1 to TRBJ2-1, with 8 nucleotides matching TRBD2. V was pared by 6 bases and J by 4 bases, with 11 bases of the junction left unmatched. This CDR3 comprises 15 residues. Germline V gene sequence: CDR1 DFQATT, CDR2 SNEGSKA (reference sequence). The CDR3 nucleotides are TGCAGTGCCAAGGGGAGCGGGAGAATATACAATGAGCAGTTCTTC. Protein sequence: CSAKGSGRIYNEQFF.